These 12 T cell receptor beta chains were sequenced from one sample in a study of response to subunit inactivated influenza vaccine. TCRdb reprocessed the RT-PCR reads via MiXCR and lists one record per CDR3 protein. The sample has hundreds of thousands of distinct CDR3 sequences, roughly 13% seen once. The source was PBMCs from blood, collected about 40 days after vaccination. Receptors were obtained from a man aged 50 to 60 who received an inactivated influenza vaccine.

This clonotype was observed many times. This chain connects TRBV5-1 to TRBJ2-7, with 8 bases aligning to TRBD1. This CDR3 is built from 14 residues. Germline CDR1 SGHRS, CDR2 YFSETQ. The V segment lost 0 bases and the J segment 5 bases; nucleotides outside the gene matches: 4. The CDR3 DNA reads as TGCGCCAGCAGCTTGGGGACAGGGATCGACGAGCAGTACTTC. Protein product: CASSLGTGIDEQYF.

The CDR3 loop reads CATSDPSRQGDYGYTF. The DNA for the CDR3 is TGTGCCACCAGTGATCCGTCTCGCCAGGGAGACTATGGCTACACCTTC. The chain uses TRBV24-1 and TRBJ1-2; possible D gene TRBD1, 5 bases. The V gene's germline CDR1 is KGHDR and CDR2 SFDVKD. Trimming pared 3 bases from V and 3 bases from J, leaving 16 bases between. This CDR3 spans 16 amino acids.

The gene calls are TRBV4-3 and TRBJ2-3, with TRBD2 as a possible D gene (5 bases). The CDR3 consists of 16 residues. Germline assignment: CDR1 LGHNA and CDR2 YSLEER. V lost 0 bases and J lost 1, with 11 bases in between. The CDR3 protein is CASSQERRMGTDTQYF. The DNA of the CDR3 is TGCGCCAGCAGCCAAGAAAGGAGGATGGGCACAGATACGCAGTATTTT.

This sequence joins TRBV5-5 and TRBJ2-2; TRBD1 aligns across 11 bases. CDR3 length equals 17 residues. Germline values: CDR1 SGHKS, CDR2 YYEKEE (reference sequence). J was trimmed by 7 bases and V by 4 bases; bases with no gene match: 12. The chain's CDR3 is CASSPAPRTGGGGELFF. The CDR3 nucleotides are TGTGCCAGCAGCCCAGCACCTAGGACAGGGGGCGGCGGGGAGCTGTTTTTT.

In this sample, this clonotype turned up a few times. This chain joins TRBV20-1 and TRBJ2-3, with a tentative D call TRBD2 (5 bases). V was trimmed by 6 bases and J by 4 bases, leaving 11 bases between them. There are 12 residues in the CDR3. The germline V gene encodes CDR1 DFQATT and CDR2 SNEGSKA (reference sequence). This CDR3 is CSARTRADTQYF. The CDR3 bases are TGCAGTGCACGAACTAGGGCAGATACGCAGTATTTT.

This clonotype was detected a few times. The V gene is TRBV7-2, the J gene TRBJ2-2, with 8 bases lining up with TRBD1. J gave up 2 bases and V 5 bases, and 4 bases lay outside the gene matches. CDR3 size: 15 residues. The germline gives CDR1 SGHTA, CDR2 FQGNSA. The CDR3 region has the DNA TGTGCCAGCAGCCGGGACAGGCTTAACACCGGGGAGCTGTTTTTT. This sequence encodes CASSRDRLNTGELFF.

The chain has TRBV7-2 and TRBJ2-7; 13 bases are shared with TRBD2. The CDR3 runs to 17 residues. The germline V gene encodes CDR1 SGHTA and CDR2 FQGNSA. J gave up 1 base and V 0 bases, and 3 bases lay outside the gene matches. The CDR3 loop reads CASSLAGLAGTSYEQYF. The CDR3 DNA reads as TGTGCCAGCAGCTTAGCGGGACTAGCGGGGACTTCCTACGAGCAGTACTTC.

This clonotype occurred many times. The chain employs TRBV7-9 and TRBJ2-4; D gene unclear. This CDR3 comprises 14 residues. V was pared by 11 bases and J by 0 bases, with 14 bases between. Germline-derived CDR1 and CDR2 are SEHNR and FQNEAQ (reference sequence). The CDR3 sequence: CAWSAPLAKNIQYF. In DNA, the CDR3 is TGTGCCTGGTCTGCTCCCCTAGCCAAAAACATTCAGTACTTC.

The rearrangement links TRBV7-8 to TRBJ2-7; D may be TRBD2 (6 bases). The CDR3 sequence is 20 residues long. Trimming left V 3 bases short and J 2 bases short, with 29 bases between. Germline CDR1 and CDR2: SGHVS and FQNEAQ. Here the CDR3 DNA reads TGTGCCAGCAGCTTCGTCAGGGCTAGTAGCGGAGCCGGGGGAACCTACGAGCAGTACTTC. Amino acid sequence: CASSFVRASSGAGGTYEQYF. Filled out from reference TRBV7-8 and TRBJ2-7, the complete variable domain reads GAGVSQSPRYKVAKRGQDVALRCDPISGHVSLFWYQQALGQGPEFLTYFQNEAQLDKSGLPSDRFFAERPEGSVSTLKIQRTQQEDSAVYLCASSFVRASSGAGGTYEQYFGPGTRLTVT.

This clonotype was detected a few times. This chain links TRBV5-1 with TRBJ2-1; 10 nucleotides match TRBD2. The CDR3 covers 14 residues. J gave up 3 bases and V 7 bases, and 4 bases lay outside the gene matches. CDR1 is SGHRS, CDR2 YFSETQ, per germline. The CDR3 reads CASGASGGYNEQFF. CDR3 coding DNA: TGCGCCAGCGGCGCTAGCGGGGGCTACAATGAGCAGTTCTTC.

The chain carries TRBV7-6 and TRBJ1-3; 10 bases agree with TRBD1. V dropped 1 base and J dropped 4; count of bases not matched to a gene: 7. The germline V gene encodes CDR1 SGHVS and CDR2 FNYEAQ. This CDR3 is built from 17 residues. CDR3 nucleotide sequence: TGTGCCAGCAGCTTAGTGCCGGGACAGGGGTCAGGAAACACCATATATTTT. Amino acid sequence: CASSLVPGQGSGNTIYF.

This chain joins TRBV7-9 and TRBJ2-1, with 7 bases matching TRBD1. Germline V lookup: CDR1 SEHNR, CDR2 FQNEAQ (reference sequence). CDR3 size: 15 residues. V lost 4 bases to trimming and J lost 4 bases; unmatched junction nucleotides: 7. The CDR3 protein is CASSSQGDSYNEQFF. The CDR3 DNA is TGTGCCAGCAGCTCGCAGGGGGATTCTTACAATGAGCAGTTCTTC.